This passage covers 29 T cell receptor beta chains from one sample sequenced in a study of multiple sclerosis patients with progressive multifocal leukoencephalopathy. Sequencing was performed with immunoSEQ multiplex PCR; in TCRdb, only in-frame clones are kept and a portion is missing. The sample yields roughly 32,000 clones, roughly 90% seen once. Time point here: time of PML onset. Sample: PBMCs, taken from a patient treated with natalizumab. These receptors all come from a human donor with progressive multifocal leukoencephalopathy.

V usage is TRBV7-2 and J usage is TRBJ2-7, with TRBD2 as a possible D gene (5 bases). The CDR3 runs to 15 residues. CDR1 is SGHTA and CDR2 is FQGNSA in the germline V gene. With 3 bases removed from V and 7 bases from J, the gap between germline ends came to 19 bases. CDR3 sequence reads: CASSLEAALGKEQYF. Written as DNA, the CDR3 is TGTGCCAGCAGCTTGGAGGCGGCCTTGGGAAAAGAGCAGTACTTC.

The chain employs TRBV11-2 and TRBJ2-1; 8 positions match TRBD2. V lost 3 bases and J lost 8; bases outside the gene matches: 9. CDR3 size: 15 residues. Germline V gives CDR1 SGHAT, CDR2 FQNNGV. The CDR3, as DNA: TGTGCCAGCAGCTTGGGCCTCGGGCGGGAGGATGAGCAGTTCTTC. Amino acid sequence: CASSLGLGREDEQFF.

The chain links TRBV28 to TRBJ2-3, with D possibly being TRBD1 (6 bases). Looked up from germline, CDR1 is MDHEN and CDR2 is SYDVKM. This CDR3 region has 14 residues. Deletions cut 5 bases from V and 1 base from J, with 10 bases between. CDR3 amino acids: CASSPGHRTDTQYF. The CDR3 region has the DNA TGTGCCAGCAGTCCGGGACACCGCACAGATACGCAGTATTTT.

The chain recombines TRBV14 with TRBJ2-1, with 8 nucleotides matching TRBD2. Trimming cost V 4 bases and J 7 bases; bases outside gene matches: 15. This CDR3 is built from 17 residues. Germline V gene data show CDR1 as SGHDN and CDR2 as FVKESK. This CDR3 is CASSPQRGGGSRNEQFF. The CDR3 nucleotides read TGTGCCAGCAGCCCGCAACGGGGGGGAGGGTCTAGGAATGAGCAGTTCTTC. Full variable domain (remainder filled in from reference TRBV14 and TRBJ2-1): EAGVTQFPSHSVIEKGQTVTLRCDPISGHDNLYWYRRVMGKEIKFLLHFVKESKQDESGMPNNRFLAERTGGTYSTLKVQPAELEDSGVYFCASSPQRGGGSRNEQFFGPGTRLTVL.

This chain connects TRBV27 to TRBJ1-3, with a weak D call TRBD1 (6 bases). Germline CDR1 reads MNHEY; CDR2 reads SMNVEV (reference sequence). Between the trimmed V and J ends, which lost 6 bases and 0 bases, there was a span of 12 bases. This CDR3 comprises 15 residues. CDR3 sequence reads: CASRDSLYSGNTIYF. CDR3 bases: TGTGCCAGCAGGGACAGTCTCTACTCTGGAAACACCATATATTTT.

This CDR3 reads CASSFLAGFVGEQFF. The CDR3 nucleotides read TGTGCCAGCAGCTTCCTAGCGGGATTTGTTGGTGAGCAGTTCTTC. The chain uses TRBV5-4 and TRBJ2-1, with 9 bases matching TRBD2. Germline lookup yields CDR1 SGHNT and CDR2 YYREEE (reference sequence). The CDR3 is 15 residues long. The junction had 9 bases not matched to a gene; V was cut back by 2 bases and J by 9 bases.

This rearrangement joins TRBV5-1 to TRBJ2-1; 9 nucleotides match TRBD2. CDR3 length: 15 amino acids. Trimming cost V 3 bases and J 8 bases; bases outside gene matches: 9. Germline loops: CDR1 SGHRS, CDR2 YFSETQ. For the CDR3, the DNA is TGCGCCAGCAGCTGGACGAGCGGGAGGATTGATGAGCAGTTCTTC. Protein: CASSWTSGRIDEQFF.

In its sample, this clone was seen a few times. The chain recombines TRBV15 with TRBJ2-7; 9 nucleotides match TRBD1. V trimming: 5 bases; J trimming: 2 bases; junction bases outside the gene matches: 7. This CDR3 comprises 15 residues. Germline CDR1 and CDR2: LNHNV and YYDKDF (reference sequence). CDR3 sequence (DNA): TGTGCCACCAGCTTCCCCGGGACAGGGACCTACGAGCAGTACTTC. Its translation: CATSFPGTGTYEQYF.

The chain couples TRBV18 to TRBJ2-7, with D unclear. The CDR3 has 15 residues. V was pared by 5 bases and J by 7 bases, with 21 bases between. Germline-derived CDR1 and CDR2 are KGHSH and LQKENI. The CDR3 DNA reads TGTGCCAGCTCAACCTCGACTGGGCCTGGGTCTGAGCAGTACTTC. This sequence encodes CASSTSTGPGSEQYF.

The V gene is TRBV28, the J gene TRBJ1-1, with D hard to call. The V end was cut by 3 bases, the J end by 0 bases, with 11 bases between. The CDR3 totals 15 residues. Germline V CDR1 and CDR2: MDHEN, SYDVKM. For the CDR3, the DNA is TGTGCCAGCAGTTTCACCGGGCGTATGAACACTGAAGCTTTCTTT. It is translated as CASSFTGRMNTEAFF.

The J gene is TRBJ2-2, the V gene TRBV10-1, with D perhaps matching TRBD2 (6 bases). Trimming cost V 4 bases and J 5 bases, with 8 bases left between them. CDR3 length: 13 amino acids. The V gene's germline CDR1 is WNHNN and CDR2 SYGVQD (reference sequence). This CDR3 reads CASSGGETGELFF. CDR3 sequence (DNA): TGCGCCAGCAGTGGGGGGGAGACCGGGGAGCTGTTTTTT.

The chain joins TRBV25-1 to TRBJ2-2; unclear D gene. The CDR3 has 15 residues. In germline, CDR1 is MGHDK, CDR2 SYGVNS. Trimming removed 5 bases from V and 2 bases from J, with 12 bases in between. The CDR3 loop is CASSIGPINTGELFF. The CDR3 nucleotides read TGTGCCAGCAGTATCGGGCCAATTAACACCGGGGAGCTGTTTTTT.

This chain connects TRBV4-3 to TRBJ1-5; D is unclear. V lost 0 bases to trimming and J lost 1 base, with 10 bases between them. There are 16 residues in the CDR3. The germline V gene encodes CDR1 LGHNA and CDR2 YSLEER. The DNA for the CDR3 is TGCGCCAGCAGCCAAGATTCGGGGAAGAGCAATCAGCCCCAGCATTTT. It yields the protein CASSQDSGKSNQPQHF.

The genes are TRBV10-1 and TRBJ1-3, with D unclear. V was clipped by 6 bases and J by 2 bases, with 11 bases between them. The CDR3 is made up of 14 amino acids. CDR1 and CDR2 (germline): WNHNN, SYGVQD (reference sequence). CDR3 amino acids: CASSHKEAGNTIYF. CDR3 sequence (DNA): TGCGCCAGCAGCCACAAGGAGGCTGGAAACACCATATATTTT.

The V gene is TRBV6-5, the J gene TRBJ1-1; maybe TRBD1 (5 bases). The V and J ends lost 6 bases and 2 bases respectively, with 13 bases between them. The CDR3 contains 14 residues. Germline V gene lookup returns CDR1 MNHEY and CDR2 SVGAGI. The CDR3 nucleotides read TGTGCCAGCAGCCCCGGGACGGTAAACACTGAAGCTTTCTTT. Its protein product is CASSPGTVNTEAFF.

This clone was seen a handful of times. The rearrangement links TRBV7-9 to TRBJ2-5, with D possibly being TRBD1 (5 bases). Trimming pared 1 base from V and 1 base from J, leaving 7 bases between. There are 14 residues in the CDR3. Germline CDR1 is SEHNR and CDR2 is FQNEAQ (reference sequence). DNA of the CDR3: TGTGCCAGCAGCTTAGTGGGGCCCCAAGAGACCCAGTACTTC. This translates into CASSLVGPQETQYF.

This rearrangement joins TRBV2 to TRBJ2-7; possibly TRBD2 for D (7 bases). CDR3 length equals 16 residues. Germline V gives CDR1 SNHLY, CDR2 FYNNEI. Between the trimmed V and J ends, which lost 10 bases and 1 base, there was a span of 23 bases. CDR3 DNA: TGTGCCAAGATAACAACAGGGAACGGGGGGTCCTACGAGCAGTACTTC. Protein sequence: CAKITTGNGGSYEQYF.

The J gene is TRBJ1-1, the V gene TRBV9; D not certain. V lost 3 bases and J lost 0, with 9 bases in between. The germline V gene encodes CDR1 SGDLS and CDR2 YYNGEE. This CDR3 contains 14 residues. CDR3 residues: CASSAQNLNTEAFF. The CDR3 DNA reads TGTGCCAGCAGCGCGCAGAACTTGAACACTGAAGCTTTCTTT.

This chain connects TRBV7-3 to TRBJ2-1, with 12 bases that match TRBD1. CDR1 is SGHTA, CDR2 FQGTGA, per germline. This CDR3 comprises 14 residues. V shed 5 bases, J shed 10 bases, and the junction held 6 bases outside the gene matches. CDR3 sequence reads: CASSAGTGGREQFF. The CDR3 coding sequence is TGTGCCAGCAGCGCAGGGACAGGGGGCCGCGAGCAGTTCTTC.

The genes are TRBV7-6 and TRBJ2-7, with 7 nucleotides matching TRBD1. There are 18 residues in the CDR3. J lost 6 bases, V lost 1 base, and 18 bases had no gene match. Germline lookup yields CDR1 SGHVS and CDR2 FNYEAQ. The CDR3 protein is CASSLVGPNRGRASEQYF. CDR3 coding DNA: TGTGCCAGCAGCTTAGTGGGACCCAACAGGGGACGAGCTAGCGAGCAGTACTTC.

Concerning this clone itself: One end of the junction varies from germline; a read error may be responsible. The chain links TRBV7-7 to TRBJ2-2; D may be TRBD1 (6 bases). The CDR3 has 15 residues. Germline lookup yields CDR1 SSHAT and CDR2 FNYEAQ (reference sequence). CDR3 in DNA: TGTGCTAGCAGCTTAGCTGAGGGGGACACCGGGGAGCTGTTTTTT. Its translation: CASSLAEGDTGELFF.

The chain has TRBV9 and TRBJ1-2, with TRBD1 as a possible D gene (5 bases). Trimming cost V 0 bases and J 0 bases, with 12 bases left between them. Germline lookup yields CDR1 SGDLS and CDR2 YYNGEE. The CDR3 spans 16 residues. DNA for the CDR3: TGTGCCAGCAGCGTAGGGGGGGAACCCTCTAACTATGGCTACACCTTC. Protein product: CASSVGGEPSNYGYTF.

V gene TRBV27 combines with J gene TRBJ1-2, with 7 bases lining up with TRBD1. Germline lookup yields CDR1 MNHEY and CDR2 SMNVEV (reference sequence). The CDR3 loop spans 14 amino acids. V lost 8 bases to trimming and J lost 7 bases; unmatched junction nucleotides: 13. The CDR3 region has the DNA TGTGCCAGCCGCACCACACCGACAGGGTTTGGCTACACCTTC. Its translation: CASRTTPTGFGYTF.

This clone has a single count. The CDR3 is CASSLNGLATDEQFF. The CDR3 nucleotides read TGTGCCAGCAGCTTAAACGGTCTAGCAACCGATGAGCAGTTCTTC. The chain is built from TRBV7-3 and TRBJ2-1, with D possibly matching TRBD2 (5 bases). Germline V gives CDR1 SGHTA, CDR2 FQGTGA. This CDR3 comprises 15 residues. Trimming left V 1 base short and J 8 bases short, with 15 bases between.

This rearrangement joins TRBV5-1 to TRBJ2-7; 7 bases are shared with TRBD1. CDR1 SGHRS and CDR2 YFSETQ come from the germline V gene. Germline trimming cut 2 bases from V and 0 bases from J; bases unmatched to any gene: 8. The CDR3 length is 16 residues. The DNA for the CDR3 is TGCGCCAGCAGCTTAATCGCTACAGGGGTCTCCTACGAGCAGTACTTC. Translated, it gives CASSLIATGVSYEQYF.

The V gene is TRBV2, the J gene TRBJ1-3; D is uncertain. Trimming pared 0 bases from V and 0 bases from J, leaving 15 bases between. From germline, CDR1 is SNHLY and CDR2 FYNNEI. The CDR3 spans 18 residues. The CDR3 spells CASSEALPQAASGNTIYF. The CDR3 nucleotides read TGTGCCAGCAGTGAAGCGCTTCCGCAGGCGGCCTCTGGAAACACCATATATTTT.

The chain combines TRBV5-6 with TRBJ2-7; 10 bases are shared with TRBD2. Germline CDR1 and CDR2: SGHDT and YYEEEE. V was clipped by 1 base and J by 2 bases; unmatched bases: 9. The CDR3 sequence is 17 residues long. The CDR3 spells CASSLPKAAGGPYEQYF. The CDR3 DNA sequence: TGTGCCAGCAGCTTGCCCAAAGCAGCGGGAGGGCCCTACGAGCAGTACTTC.

This chain uses TRBV5-1 with TRBJ2-2, with D possibly matching TRBD2 (7 bases). Trimming pared 6 bases from V and 4 bases from J, leaving 28 bases between. CDR3 length equals 19 residues. Germline CDR1 SGHRS, CDR2 YFSETQ. The DNA for the CDR3 is TGCGCCAGCAATCCCGGGTCGTTCAGGCGGGGGCACGGCACCGGGGAGCTGTTTTTT. It translates to CASNPGSFRRGHGTGELFF. Drawing the rest from reference TRBV5-1 and TRBJ2-2, the complete variable domain is KAGVTQTPRYLIKTRGQQVTLSCSPISGHRSVSWYQQTPGQGLQFLFEYFSETQRNKGNFPGRFSGRQFSNSRSEMNVSTLELGDSALYLCASNPGSFRRGHGTGELFFGEGSRLTVL.

Note on this clone: One junction end disagrees with the germline gene, perhaps due to a read error. The genes are TRBV15 and TRBJ2-7; D tentatively reads TRBD1 or TRBD2 (5 bases each). The germline V gene encodes CDR1 LNHNV and CDR2 YYDKDF (reference sequence). The CDR3 runs to 13 residues. The CDR3 sequence: CATGRGADYEQYF. For the CDR3, the DNA is TGTGCCACCGGCAGAGGGGCAGACTACGAGCAGTACTTC.